Presented here are 15 T cell receptor beta chains from one specimen sequenced in a study of blood T cell repertoires in COVID-19. The data were produced by immunoSEQ multiplex PCR, yet TCRdb's version contains in-frame clones alone and is incomplete. Altogether some 130,000 clones are present, 70% to 80% being singletons, with the ten largest covering 3% to 4.5%. Sample: peripheral blood. Every receptor here comes from a woman of 80 years or more with acute or convalescent COVID-19.

The chain links TRBV7-9 to TRBJ2-7; D remains ambiguous. V was trimmed by 1 base and J by 0 bases, leaving 7 bases between them. The CDR3 loop spans 14 amino acids. Germline V gene sequence: CDR1 SEHNR, CDR2 FQNEAQ (reference sequence). The chain's CDR3 is CASSLDPVSYEQYF. In nucleotides, the CDR3 is TGTGCCAGCAGCTTAGACCCAGTCTCCTACGAGCAGTACTTC.

This clone was recorded a few times. The rearrangement uses TRBV29-1 and TRBJ2-3, with 8 bases identical to TRBD1. V trimming: 6 bases; J trimming: 1 base; junction bases outside the gene matches: 3. The CDR3 runs 13 residues. CDR1 and CDR2 from the germline V gene are SQVTM and ANQGSEA. CDR3 DNA sequence: TGCAGCGTCGGGACAGGAGGCACAGATACGCAGTATTTT. Its translation: CSVGTGGTDTQYF.

J is TRBJ1-1 and V is TRBV30; D may be TRBD1 (5 bases). Germline V gene data show CDR1 as GTSNPN and CDR2 as SVGIG (reference sequence). V lost 3 bases to trimming and J lost 3 bases, with 17 bases between them. The CDR3 sequence is 15 residues long. CDR3 protein: CAWRVRGVGDTEAFF. The CDR3 bases are TGTGCCTGGAGGGTCCGGGGGGTAGGGGACACTGAAGCTTTCTTT.

The chain links TRBV9 to TRBJ2-3; D is possibly TRBD2 (7 bases). CDR3 length equals 16 residues. Germline CDR1 is SGDLS and CDR2 is YYNGEE. Trimming shortened V by 3 bases and J by 5 bases, and 19 bases separated the two germline ends. The CDR3 sequence is CASSAAAGGPEDTQYF. In DNA form, the CDR3 reads TGTGCCAGCAGCGCTGCAGCCGGGGGGCCGGAAGATACGCAGTATTTT.

The rearrangement links TRBV3-1 (or the pseudogene TRBV3-2) to TRBJ1-6; D unresolved. The germline V and J ends were trimmed by 0 bases and 12 bases, with 12 bases remaining between them. Germline V gene lookup returns CDR1 LGHDT and CDR2 YNNKEL (reference sequence). The CDR3 sequence is 14 residues long. The CDR3 is CASSQEGQTGPLHF. DNA for the CDR3: TGTGCCAGCAGCCAAGAAGGTCAGACTGGACCCCTCCACTTT.

This clone appeared a few times. The chain combines TRBV4-3 with TRBJ2-3, with 8 positions matching TRBD2. Germline CDR1 and CDR2: LGHNA and YSLEER. CDR3 length: 17 amino acids. The ends lost 0 bases at V and 2 bases at J; junction bases unmatched: 7. CDR3 in amino acids: CASSQEHQRGITDTQYF. In nucleotides, the CDR3 is TGCGCCAGCAGCCAAGAGCACCAGCGGGGGATCACAGATACGCAGTATTTT.

V usage is TRBV21-1 and J usage is TRBJ2-1; the table's D gene call, TRBD1, was not cross checked with the DNA. TRBV21-1 is assigned pseudogene status. The CDR3 consists of 16 residues. CDR3 protein: CASSPRPGQGPNEQFF. CDR3 DNA sequence: TGTGCCAGCAGCCCGCGCCCGGGACAGGGACCCAATGAGCAGTTCTTC.

The chain is built from TRBV3-1 (or the pseudogene TRBV3-2) and TRBJ2-1; 7 nucleotides match TRBD1. Germline assignment: CDR1 LGHDT and CDR2 YNNKEL (reference sequence). This CDR3 contains 14 residues. Trimming removed 1 base from V and 4 bases from J; junction bases left unmatched: 1. The CDR3 protein is CASSQGQGYNEQFF. CDR3 coding DNA: TGTGCCAGCAGCCAAGGACAGGGTTACAATGAGCAGTTCTTC.

This clone turned up a few times. A junction boundary mismatches the germline segment, possibly from a read error. The J gene is TRBJ2-2, the V gene TRBV19, with D possibly matching TRBD1 (5 bases). Germline V gives CDR1 LNHDA, CDR2 SQIVND (reference sequence). This CDR3 has 16 residues. As DNA, the CDR3 is TGTGCCATTAGTGCCCTAGGGGCGCAGGGCACCGGGGAGCTGTTTTTT. Amino acid sequence: CAISALGAQGTGELFF. Full variable domain (rest looked up from reference TRBV19 and TRBJ2-2): DGGITQSPKYLFRKEGQNVTLSCEQNLNHDAMYWYRQDPGQGLRLIYYSQIVNDFQKGDIAEGYSVSREKKESFPLTVTSAQKNPTAFYLCAISALGAQGTGELFFGEGSRLTVL.

V gene TRBV19 combines with J gene TRBJ1-1; D not certain. The V end was cut by 6 bases, the J end by 6 bases, with 8 bases between. Germline-derived CDR1 and CDR2 are LNHDA and SQIVND (reference sequence). The CDR3 spans 11 residues. CDR3 amino acids: CASRYQAEAFF. The CDR3 nucleotides read TGTGCCAGTAGGTACCAGGCTGAAGCTTTCTTT.

In this sample, this clone turned up once. The chain combines TRBV6-2 or TRBV6-3 with TRBJ2-7; the D gene is possibly TRBD1 (5 bases). This CDR3 comprises 14 residues. V dropped 2 bases and J dropped 1 base, with 9 bases sitting between them. In germline, CDR1 is MNHEY, CDR2 SVGEGT. CDR3 loop: CASSYRAGSYEQYF. In DNA, the CDR3 is TGTGCCAGCAGTTACCGGGCAGGGTCCTACGAGCAGTACTTC.

The chain couples TRBV2 to TRBJ2-5; 9 bases are shared with TRBD2. The germline gives CDR1 SNHLY, CDR2 FYNNEI. The CDR3 is 15 residues long. The trim removed 7 bases at V and 5 bases at J, leaving 11 bases unmatched. This CDR3 reads CASNFGSGSGETQYF. The CDR3 bases are TGTGCCAGCAATTTCGGTAGCGGGAGTGGCGAGACCCAGTACTTC.

The J gene is TRBJ1-2, the V gene TRBV28; a weak D match, TRBD1 (5 bases). The V end lost 3 bases, the J end lost 6 bases, and 17 bases lay between the germline ends. Germline loops: CDR1 MDHEN, CDR2 SYDVKM. The CDR3 length is 15 residues. The CDR3 sequence: CASSLSAIGGDGYTF. CDR3 DNA sequence: TGTGCCAGCAGTTTGTCAGCAATCGGGGGGGATGGCTACACCTTC.

This clone appeared a single time. The chain employs TRBV2 and TRBJ1-2, with D possibly TRBD1 on 5 matching bases. Germline V gene data show CDR1 as SNHLY and CDR2 as FYNNEI. The CDR3 sequence is 14 residues long. V gave up 5 bases and J gave up 4 bases, with 14 bases separating them. This CDR3 reads CASSTDSIFYGYTF. In nucleotides, the CDR3 is TGTGCCAGCAGTACCGACAGCATATTCTATGGCTACACCTTC.

This clone showed up just once. The rearrangement links TRBV29-1 to TRBJ1-1; possibly TRBD1 for D (6 bases). The CDR3 has 12 amino acids. V was cut by 4 bases and J by 5 bases, with 11 bases left in between. Germline V gives CDR1 SQVTM, CDR2 ANQGSEA. In DNA, the CDR3 is TGCAGCGTTGGCAGGGGTGGTACTGAAGCTTTCTTT. It codes for CSVGRGGTEAFF.